The entry below describes one T cell receptor beta chain. The CDR3 loop spans 12 amino acids. V was pared by 9 bases and J by 4 bases, with 12 bases between. Per the germline V gene, CDR1 is SNHLY and CDR2 is FYNNEI. This sample was taken from a study of CD8+ T cells in alopecia areata. Extracted RNA was reverse transcribed into cDNA, the sequencing template. Sequencing used immunoSEQ multiplex PCR; TCRdb keeps in-frame clones, though not all of them. Among 90,000 to 150,000 clones listed, about 54% were seen once. Treatment given: oral pan-JAK inhibitor, 5-10 mg twice daily. This clonotype was obtained from a human donor with alopecia areata. The chain carries TRBV2 and TRBJ1-2, with D perhaps matching TRBD1 (5 bases). Sequenced material: CD8+ T cells sorted from blood, taken at week 4, from a patient treated with tofacitinib. CDR3 sequence: CARGTEIYGYTF. The CDR3 DNA is TGTGCCAGGGGGACGGAGATCTATGGCTACACCTTC.